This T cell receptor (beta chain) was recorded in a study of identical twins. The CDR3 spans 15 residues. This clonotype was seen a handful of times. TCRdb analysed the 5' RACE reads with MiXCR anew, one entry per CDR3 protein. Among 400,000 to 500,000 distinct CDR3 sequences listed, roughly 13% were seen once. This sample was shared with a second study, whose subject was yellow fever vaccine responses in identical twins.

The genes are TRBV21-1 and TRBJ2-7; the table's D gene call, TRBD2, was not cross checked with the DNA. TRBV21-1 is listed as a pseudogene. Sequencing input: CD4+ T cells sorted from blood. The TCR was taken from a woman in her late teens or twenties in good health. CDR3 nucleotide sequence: TGTGCCAGCAGCAAAGAATCGGAGGGTACCTACGAGCAGTACTTC. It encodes CASSKESEGTYEQYF.